This TCR beta chain was obtained from a study of T cell repertoires in cytomegalovirus infection. V was clipped by 1 base and J by 5 bases, with 14 bases between them. The germline CDR1 and CDR2 sequences are SGHTA and FQGNSA. The CDR3 runs to 15 residues. TCRdb independently ran MiXCR on the reads; one entry per CDR3 protein. The table has fewer than 400,000 distinct CDR3 sequences, 15% to 20% seen once. The sequence came from a human donor in good health (CMV status not recorded). Some clones in this sample may be carry-over from other donors' samples. The rearrangement joins TRBV7-2 to TRBJ2-5; either TRBD1 or TRBD2 may supply D (6 bases each). The sequenced sample consisted of PBMCs. DNA for the CDR3: TGTGCCAGCAGCTTAGTAGGGGGGTTTGGGGAGACCCAGTACTTC. It is translated as CASSLVGGFGETQYF.